In its sample, the clone carrying this T cell receptor beta chain was seen many times. Its matching antigen is unknown. TCR cDNA received a 3' ligated oligonucleotide that carried a UMI. Whole-blood samples were under 3 ml of peripheral blood from healthy adult volunteers. This specimen comes from a study of naive and memory T cell subsets. The study, taken as a whole, reports: The RNA method is potentially sensitive to activation and differentiation changes.

V shed 2 bases and J shed 9 bases, with 11 bases lying between them. CDR3 length: 14 residues. The V gene's germline CDR1 is SGHTA and CDR2 FQGNSA. Ligated cDNA underwent four rounds of PCR with nested alpha and beta constant region primers and SP2. TCRdb re-analysed the 5' RACE reads in MiXCR, keeping a single row per CDR3 protein. The table has roughly 48,000 distinct CDR3 sequences, approximately 4.8% seen once. The TCR originated in a female donor in good health. V usage is TRBV7-2 and J usage is TRBJ1-6, with D unresolved. CDR3 DNA: TGTGCCAGCAGCTTAAGATCCGTTGGTTCACCCCTCCACTTT. Translating gives CASSLRSVGSPLHF.